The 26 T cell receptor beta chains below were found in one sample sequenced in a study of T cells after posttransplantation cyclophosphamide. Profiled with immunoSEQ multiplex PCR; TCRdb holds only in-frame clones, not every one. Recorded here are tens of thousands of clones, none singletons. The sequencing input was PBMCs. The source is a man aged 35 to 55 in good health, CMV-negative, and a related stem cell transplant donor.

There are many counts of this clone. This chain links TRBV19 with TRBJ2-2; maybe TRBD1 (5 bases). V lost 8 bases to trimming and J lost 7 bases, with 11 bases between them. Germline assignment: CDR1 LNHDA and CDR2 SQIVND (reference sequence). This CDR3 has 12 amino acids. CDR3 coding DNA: TGTGCCAGTTGGCAGGGCAGCGGGGAGCTGTTTTTT. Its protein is CASWQGSGELFF. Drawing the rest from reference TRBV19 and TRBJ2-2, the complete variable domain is DGGITQSPKYLFRKEGQNVTLSCEQNLNHDAMYWYRQDPGQGLRLIYYSQIVNDFQKGDIAEGYSVSREKKESFPLTVTSAQKNPTAFYLCASWQGSGELFFGEGSRLTVL.

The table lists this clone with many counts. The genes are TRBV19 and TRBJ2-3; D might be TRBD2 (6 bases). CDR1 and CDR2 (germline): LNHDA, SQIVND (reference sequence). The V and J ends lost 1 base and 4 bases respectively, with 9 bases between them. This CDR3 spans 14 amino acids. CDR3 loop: CASSIAGAADTQYF. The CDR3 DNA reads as TGTGCCAGTAGTATAGCGGGAGCGGCAGATACGCAGTATTTT.

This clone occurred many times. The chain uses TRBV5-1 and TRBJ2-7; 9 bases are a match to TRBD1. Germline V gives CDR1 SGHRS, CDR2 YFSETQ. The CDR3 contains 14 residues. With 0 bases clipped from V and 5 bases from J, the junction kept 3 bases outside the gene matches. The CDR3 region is CASSLGDRVHEQYF. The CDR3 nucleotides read TGCGCCAGCAGCTTGGGGGACAGGGTTCACGAGCAGTACTTC.

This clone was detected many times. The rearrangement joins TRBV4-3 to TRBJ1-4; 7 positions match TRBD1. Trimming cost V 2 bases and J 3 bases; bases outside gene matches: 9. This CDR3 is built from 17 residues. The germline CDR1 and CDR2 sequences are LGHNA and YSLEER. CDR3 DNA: TGCGCCAGCAGCCAAATCGAGAGGGGGCCTTCTAATGAAAAACTGTTTTTT. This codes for CASSQIERGPSNEKLFF.

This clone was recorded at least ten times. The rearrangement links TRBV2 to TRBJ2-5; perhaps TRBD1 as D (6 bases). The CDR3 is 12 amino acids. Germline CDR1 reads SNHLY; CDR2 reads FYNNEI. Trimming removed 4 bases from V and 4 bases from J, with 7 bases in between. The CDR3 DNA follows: TGTGCCAGCAGTGGGACAGTAGAGACCCAGTACTTC. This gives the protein CASSGTVETQYF. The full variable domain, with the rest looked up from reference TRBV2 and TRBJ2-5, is EPEVTQTPSHQVTQMGQEVILRCVPISNHLYFYWYRQILGQKVEFLVSFYNNEISEKSEIFDDQFSVERPDGSNFTLKIRSTKLEDSAMYFCASSGTVETQYFGPGTRLLVL.

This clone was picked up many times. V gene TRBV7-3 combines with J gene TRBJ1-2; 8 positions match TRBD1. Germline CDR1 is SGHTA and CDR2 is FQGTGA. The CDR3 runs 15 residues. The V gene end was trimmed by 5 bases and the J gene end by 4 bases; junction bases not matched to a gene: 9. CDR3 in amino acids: CASSPDRVPFYGYTF. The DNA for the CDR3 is TGTGCCAGCAGCCCGGACAGGGTGCCCTTCTATGGCTACACCTTC.

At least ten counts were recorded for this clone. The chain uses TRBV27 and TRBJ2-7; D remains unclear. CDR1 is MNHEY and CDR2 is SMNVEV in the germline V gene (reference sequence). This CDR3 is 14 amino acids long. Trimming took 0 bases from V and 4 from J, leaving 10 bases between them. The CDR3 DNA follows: TGTGCCAGCAGTTTATCGTCAGACTGGTACGAGCAGTACTTC. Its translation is CASSLSSDWYEQYF.

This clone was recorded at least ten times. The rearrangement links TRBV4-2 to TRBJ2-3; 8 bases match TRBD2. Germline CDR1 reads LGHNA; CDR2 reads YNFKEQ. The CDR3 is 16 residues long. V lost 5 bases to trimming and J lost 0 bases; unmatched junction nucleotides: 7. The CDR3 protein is CASSSGLADSTDTQYF. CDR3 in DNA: TGTGCCAGCAGCTCAGGACTAGCCGATAGCACAGATACGCAGTATTTT.

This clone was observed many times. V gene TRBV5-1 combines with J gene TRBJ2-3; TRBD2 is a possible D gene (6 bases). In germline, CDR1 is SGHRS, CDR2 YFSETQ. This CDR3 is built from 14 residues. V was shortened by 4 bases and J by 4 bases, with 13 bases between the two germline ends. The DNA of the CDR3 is TGCGCCAGCAGCCTTCGTTCTAGCGCAGATACGCAGTATTTT. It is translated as CASSLRSSADTQYF.

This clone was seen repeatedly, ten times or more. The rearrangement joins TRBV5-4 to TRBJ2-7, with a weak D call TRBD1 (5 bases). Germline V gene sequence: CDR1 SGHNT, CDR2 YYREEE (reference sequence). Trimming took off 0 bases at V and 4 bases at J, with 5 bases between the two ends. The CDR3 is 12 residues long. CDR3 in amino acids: CASSLEGYEQYF. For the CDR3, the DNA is TGTGCCAGCAGCTTGGAGGGGTACGAGCAGTACTTC.

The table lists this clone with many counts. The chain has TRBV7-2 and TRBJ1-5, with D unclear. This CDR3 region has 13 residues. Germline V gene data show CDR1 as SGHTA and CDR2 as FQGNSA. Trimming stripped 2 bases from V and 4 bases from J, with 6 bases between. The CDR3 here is CASSLTENQPQHF. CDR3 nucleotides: TGTGCCAGCAGCTTAACAGAGAATCAGCCCCAGCATTTT.

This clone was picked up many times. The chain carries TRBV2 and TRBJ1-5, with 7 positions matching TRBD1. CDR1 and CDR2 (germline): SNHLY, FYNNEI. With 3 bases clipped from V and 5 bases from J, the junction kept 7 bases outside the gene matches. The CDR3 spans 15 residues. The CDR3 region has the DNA TGTGCCAGCAGTGAGGAAAGGGGGCTGTATCAGCCCCAGCATTTT. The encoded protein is CASSEERGLYQPQHF.

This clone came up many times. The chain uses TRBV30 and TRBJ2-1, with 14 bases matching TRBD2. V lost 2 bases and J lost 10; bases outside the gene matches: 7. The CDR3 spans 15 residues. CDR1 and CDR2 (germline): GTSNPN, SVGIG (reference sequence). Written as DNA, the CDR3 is TGTGCCTGGAGTCCGGGACTAGCGGGAGCACAGGAGCAGTTCTTC. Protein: CAWSPGLAGAQEQFF.

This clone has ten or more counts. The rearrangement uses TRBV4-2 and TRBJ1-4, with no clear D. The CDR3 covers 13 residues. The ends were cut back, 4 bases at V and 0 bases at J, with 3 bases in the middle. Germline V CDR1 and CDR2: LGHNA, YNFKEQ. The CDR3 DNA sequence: TGTGCCAGCAGCCCCGCAACTAATGAAAAACTGTTTTTT. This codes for CASSPATNEKLFF.

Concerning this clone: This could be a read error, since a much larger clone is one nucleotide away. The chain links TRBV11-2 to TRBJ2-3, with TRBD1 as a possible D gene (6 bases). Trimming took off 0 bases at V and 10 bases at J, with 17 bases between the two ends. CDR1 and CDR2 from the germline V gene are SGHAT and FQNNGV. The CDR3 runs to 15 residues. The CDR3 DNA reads TGTGCCAGCAGCTTAGATTTACAGGGAATTGATGCGCAGTATTTT. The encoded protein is CASSLDLQGIDAQYF.

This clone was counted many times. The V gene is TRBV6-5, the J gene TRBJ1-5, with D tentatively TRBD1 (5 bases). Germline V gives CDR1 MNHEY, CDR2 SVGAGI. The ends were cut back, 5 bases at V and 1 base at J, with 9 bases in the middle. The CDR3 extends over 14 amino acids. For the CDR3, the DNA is TGTGCCAGCAGTAGGGGTCGGAGCAATCAGCCCCAGCATTTT. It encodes CASSRGRSNQPQHF.

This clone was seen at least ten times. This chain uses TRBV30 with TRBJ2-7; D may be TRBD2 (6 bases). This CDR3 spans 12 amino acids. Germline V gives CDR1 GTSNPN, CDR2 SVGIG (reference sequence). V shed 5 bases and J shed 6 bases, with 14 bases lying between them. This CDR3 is CAWGIGSFEQYF. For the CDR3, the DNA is TGTGCCTGGGGGATCGGGAGCTTCGAGCAGTACTTC.

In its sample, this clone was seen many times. CDR3 amino acids: CASSEALNTEAFF. The CDR3, as DNA: TGTGCCAGCAGTGAGGCCTTAAACACTGAAGCTTTCTTT. The gene calls are TRBV25-1 and TRBJ1-1, with unresolved D. CDR1 and CDR2 from the germline V gene are MGHDK and SYGVNS. The V end was cut by 3 bases, the J end by 2 bases, with 7 bases between. This CDR3 has 13 residues.

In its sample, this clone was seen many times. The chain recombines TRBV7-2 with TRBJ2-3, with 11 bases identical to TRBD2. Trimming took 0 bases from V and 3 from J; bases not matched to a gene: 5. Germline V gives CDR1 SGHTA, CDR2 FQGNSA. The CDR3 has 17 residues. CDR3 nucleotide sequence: TGTGCCAGCAGCTTAGCCACTAGCGGGAGTTTGACAGATACGCAGTATTTT. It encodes CASSLATSGSLTDTQYF.

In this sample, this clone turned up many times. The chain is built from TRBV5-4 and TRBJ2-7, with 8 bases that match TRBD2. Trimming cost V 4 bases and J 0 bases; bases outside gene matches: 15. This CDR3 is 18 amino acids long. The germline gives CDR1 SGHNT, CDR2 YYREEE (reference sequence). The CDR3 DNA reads TGTGCCAGCAGCCACGTGGTGGGACTAGAGGCGAGCTCCTACGAGCAGTACTTC. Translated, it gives CASSHVVGLEASSYEQYF.

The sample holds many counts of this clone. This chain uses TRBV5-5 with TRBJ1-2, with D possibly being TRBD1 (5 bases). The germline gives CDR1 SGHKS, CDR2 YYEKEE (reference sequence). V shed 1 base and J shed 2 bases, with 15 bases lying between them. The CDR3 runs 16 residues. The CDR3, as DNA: TGTGCCAGCAGCTTGTTAGCAGGGACTGCGAACTATGGCTACACCTTC. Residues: CASSLLAGTANYGYTF. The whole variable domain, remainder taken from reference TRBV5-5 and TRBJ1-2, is DAGVTQSPTHLIKTRGQQVTLRCSPISGHKSVSWYQQVLGQGPQFIFQYYEKEERGRGNFPDRFSARQFPNYSSELNVNALLLGDSALYLCASSLLAGTANYGYTFGSGTRLTVV.

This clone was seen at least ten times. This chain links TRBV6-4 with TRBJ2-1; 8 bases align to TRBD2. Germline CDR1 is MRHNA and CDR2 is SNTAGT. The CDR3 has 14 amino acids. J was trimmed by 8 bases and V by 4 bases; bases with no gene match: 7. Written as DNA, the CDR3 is TGTGCCAGCAGTGTCTATAGCGGGAACTATGAGCAGTTCTTC. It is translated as CASSVYSGNYEQFF.

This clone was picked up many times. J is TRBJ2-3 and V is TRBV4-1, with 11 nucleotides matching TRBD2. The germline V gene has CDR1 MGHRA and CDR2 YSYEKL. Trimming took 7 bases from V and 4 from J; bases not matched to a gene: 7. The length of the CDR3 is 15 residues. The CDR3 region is CASTRELAGADTQYF. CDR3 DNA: TGCGCCAGCACCAGGGAACTAGCGGGAGCAGATACGCAGTATTTT.

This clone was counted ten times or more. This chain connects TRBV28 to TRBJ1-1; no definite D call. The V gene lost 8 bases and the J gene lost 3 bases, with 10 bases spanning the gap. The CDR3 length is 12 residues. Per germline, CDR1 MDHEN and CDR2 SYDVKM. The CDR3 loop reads CASVLADTEAFF. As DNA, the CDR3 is TGTGCCAGCGTCCTTGCGGACACTGAAGCTTTCTTT.

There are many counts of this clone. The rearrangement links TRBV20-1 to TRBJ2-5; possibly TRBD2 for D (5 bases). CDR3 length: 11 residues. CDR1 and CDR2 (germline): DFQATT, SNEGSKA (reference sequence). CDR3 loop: CRVLEGETQYF. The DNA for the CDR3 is TGCAGGGTGTTAGAGGGAGAGACCCAGTACTTC.

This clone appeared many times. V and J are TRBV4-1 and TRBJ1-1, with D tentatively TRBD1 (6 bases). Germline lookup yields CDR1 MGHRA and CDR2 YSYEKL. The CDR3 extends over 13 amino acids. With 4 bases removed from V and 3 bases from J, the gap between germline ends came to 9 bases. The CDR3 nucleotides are TGCGCCAGCAGCCGAGGACAGTACACTGAAGCTTTCTTT. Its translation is CASSRGQYTEAFF.